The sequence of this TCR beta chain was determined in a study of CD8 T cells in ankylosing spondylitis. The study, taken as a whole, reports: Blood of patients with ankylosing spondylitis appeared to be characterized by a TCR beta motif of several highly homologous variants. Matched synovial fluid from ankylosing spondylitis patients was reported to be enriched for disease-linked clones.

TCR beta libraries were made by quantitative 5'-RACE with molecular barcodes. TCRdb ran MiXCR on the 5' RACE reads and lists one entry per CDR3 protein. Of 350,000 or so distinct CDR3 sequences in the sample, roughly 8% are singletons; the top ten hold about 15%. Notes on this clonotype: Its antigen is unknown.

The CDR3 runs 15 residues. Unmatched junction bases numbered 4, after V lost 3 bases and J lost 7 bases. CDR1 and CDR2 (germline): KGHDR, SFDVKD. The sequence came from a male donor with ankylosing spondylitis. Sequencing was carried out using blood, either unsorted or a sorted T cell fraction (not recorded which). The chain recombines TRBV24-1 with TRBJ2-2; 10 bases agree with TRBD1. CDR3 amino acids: CATSDPGQGNGELFF. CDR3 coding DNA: TGTGCCACCAGTGATCCGGGACAGGGGAACGGGGAGCTGTTTTTT.